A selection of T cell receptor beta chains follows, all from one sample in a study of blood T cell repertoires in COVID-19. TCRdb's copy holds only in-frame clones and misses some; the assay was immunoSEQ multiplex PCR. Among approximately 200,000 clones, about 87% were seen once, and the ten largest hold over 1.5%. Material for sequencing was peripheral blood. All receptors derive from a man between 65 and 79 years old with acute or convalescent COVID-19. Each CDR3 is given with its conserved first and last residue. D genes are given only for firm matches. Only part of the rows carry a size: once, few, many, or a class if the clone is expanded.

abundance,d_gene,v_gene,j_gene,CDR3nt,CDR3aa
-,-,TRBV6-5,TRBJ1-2,TGTGCCACTTTCCCAGGGGCCTATGGCTACACCTTC,CATFPGAYGYTF
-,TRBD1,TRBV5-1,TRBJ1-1,TGCGCCAGCAGCCCGCGACAGGGGAAAGATACTGAAGCTTTCTTT,CASSPRQGKDTEAFF
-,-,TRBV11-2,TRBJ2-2,TGTGCCAGCAGCTTAGTAGGGGGTAGCACCGGGGAGCTGTTTTTT,CASSLVGGSTGELFF
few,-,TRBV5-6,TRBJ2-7,TGTGCCAGCAGCTTCACAGGTGCGGCCTACGAGCAGTACTTC,CASSFTGAAYEQYF
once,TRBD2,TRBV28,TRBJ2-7,TGTGCCAGCAGTTCCCTAGCGGGAGGTAACGAGCAGTACTTC,CASSSLAGGNEQYF
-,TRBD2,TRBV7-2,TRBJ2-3,TGTGCCAGCAGAATGGGACTAGCGGGAGTATACTATCCGGATACGCAGTATTTT,CASRMGLAGVYYPDTQYF
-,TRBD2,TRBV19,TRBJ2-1,TGTGCCAGTAGTTCCCGTTTGGCTAGCGGATTCTACAATGAGCAGTTCTTC,CASSSRLASGFYNEQFF
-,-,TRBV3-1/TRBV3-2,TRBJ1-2,TGTGCCAGCAGCCCGCCGGCCGGCGGTGGCTACACCTTC,CASSPPAGGGYTF
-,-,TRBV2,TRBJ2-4,TGTGCCAGCAGTGGAGACTCCCGGGGGTACTTC,CASSGDSRGYF
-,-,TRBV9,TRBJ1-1,TGTGCCAGCAGCGAAGACAGTCTAAGGGGAGCTTTCTTT,CASSEDSLRGAFF
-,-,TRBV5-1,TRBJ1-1,TGCGCCAGCAGCTTGATTAGGGCAGGAGGGAACACTGAAGCTTTCTTT,CASSLIRAGGNTEAFF
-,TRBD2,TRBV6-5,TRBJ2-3,TGTGCCAGCAGTTACTCGTTCGGACTAGCGGCAGATACGCAGTATTTT,CASSYSFGLAADTQYF
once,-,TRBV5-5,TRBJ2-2,TGTGCCAGCAGCTCCGACGGAGGGATTGGGGAGCTGTTTTTT,CASSSDGGIGELFF
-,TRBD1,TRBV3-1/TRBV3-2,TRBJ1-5,TGTGCCAGCAGCCGGTCCTCGACAGGGGTAGGCAATCAGCCCCAGCATTTT,CASSRSSTGVGNQPQHF
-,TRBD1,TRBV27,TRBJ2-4,TGTGCCAGCAGTAAAATTACAGGGGCCCTAGCCAAAAACATTCAGTACTTC,CASSKITGALAKNIQYF
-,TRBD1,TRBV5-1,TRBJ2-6,TGCGCCAGTTCTACCCAGGGGGTTATCGGGGCCAACGTCCTGACTTTC,CASSTQGVIGANVLTF